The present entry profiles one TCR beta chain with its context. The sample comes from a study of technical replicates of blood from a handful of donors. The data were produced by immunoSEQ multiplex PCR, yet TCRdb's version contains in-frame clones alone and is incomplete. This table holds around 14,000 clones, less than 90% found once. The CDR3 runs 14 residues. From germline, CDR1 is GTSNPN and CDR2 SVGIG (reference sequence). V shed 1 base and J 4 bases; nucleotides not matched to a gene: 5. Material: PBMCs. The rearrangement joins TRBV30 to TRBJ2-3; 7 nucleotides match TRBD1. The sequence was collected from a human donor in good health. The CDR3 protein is CAWSGSQGADTQYF. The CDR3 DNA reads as TGTGCCTGGAGTGGGTCCCAGGGGGCAGATACGCAGTATTTT. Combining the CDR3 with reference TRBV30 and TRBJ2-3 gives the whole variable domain SQTIHQWPATLVQPVGSPLSLECTVEGTSNPNLYWYRQAAGRGLQLLFYSVGIGQISSEVPQNLSASRPQDRQFILSSKKLLLSDSGFYLCAWSGSQGADTQYFGPGTRLTVL.